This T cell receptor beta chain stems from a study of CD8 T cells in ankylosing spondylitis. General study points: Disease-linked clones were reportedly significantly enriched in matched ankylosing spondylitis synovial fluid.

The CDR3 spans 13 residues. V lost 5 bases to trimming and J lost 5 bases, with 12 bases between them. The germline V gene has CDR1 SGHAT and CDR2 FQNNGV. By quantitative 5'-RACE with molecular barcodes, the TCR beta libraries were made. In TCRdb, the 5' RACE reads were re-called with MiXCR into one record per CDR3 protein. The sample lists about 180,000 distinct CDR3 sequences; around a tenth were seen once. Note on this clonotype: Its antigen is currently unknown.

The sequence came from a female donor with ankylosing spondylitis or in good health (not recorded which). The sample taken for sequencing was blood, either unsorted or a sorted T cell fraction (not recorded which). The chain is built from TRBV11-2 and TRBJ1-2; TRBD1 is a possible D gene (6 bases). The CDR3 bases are TGTGCCAGCAGCCACGGGGACACATATGGCTACACCTTC. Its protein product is CASSHGDTYGYTF.